This T cell receptor beta chain is drawn from a study of T cells in Graves' hyperthyroidism and ophthalmopathy. Study-level information: Upon initial diagnosis and before any treatment, peripheral blood was collected.

Inclusion characteristics of ophthalmopathy patients comprised a Clinical Activity Score of at least 3, a NOSPECS grade of at least 4, and duration under 3 months. This clonotype was found many times. Amplification of TCR beta CDR3 regions was performed using RNA transcripts as template. The HTBI primer set was used in a first-round RT-PCR of the TCR CDR3. TCRdb used MiXCR to reprocess the multiplex PCR reads, holding one entry per CDR3 protein. The table lists fewer than 450,000 distinct CDR3 sequences, around 15% of them singletons. CDR1 and CDR2 from the germline V gene are ENHRY and SYGVKD. V lost 0 bases, J lost 5 bases, and 0 bases stayed unmatched. This CDR3 is 14 amino acids long.

The sequencing input was blood. The TCR originated in a woman aged 55-70 years with Graves' ophthalmopathy. V is TRBV10-3 and J is TRBJ2-1; 8 nucleotides align to TRBD2. CDR3 residues: CAISESAGDNEQFF. In nucleotides, the CDR3 is TGTGCCATCAGTGAGTCAGCGGGAGACAATGAGCAGTTCTTC.